This T cell receptor beta chain is drawn from a study of CD8 T cell repertoires and HIV-1 epitope variants. Study at large: Twenty-five autologous and known Gag and Nef epitope variant peptides each stimulated T cells separately. Controls were a CMV, EBV and flu pool, Ebola AY9, and no peptide.

Only in-frame clones appear in the TCRdb table, and some are missing; sequencing was by immunoSEQ multiplex PCR. Altogether 5,000 to 6,500 clones are present, less than 70% being singletons, with the ten largest covering roughly 40%. Study results and caveats: The TAALDMSHF plasma variant had no responses, unlike KF9 (about 5 clonotypes) and HW9 (one). Beta chains alone show antigen proliferation, not cytokine profile or function.

Between the trimmed V and J ends, which lost 5 bases and 0 bases, there was a span of 4 bases. Germline V gives CDR1 SGHAT, CDR2 FQDESV (reference sequence). The CDR3 runs 12 residues. For this clone: Antigen unknown.

The sequencing sample was made of cultured CD8+ T cells derived from PBMCs. The rearrangement joins TRBV11-1 to TRBJ1-1, with D unresolved. The origin of this receptor is a male donor with HIV. Here the CDR3 reads CASSPVNTEAFF. CDR3 coding DNA: TGTGCCAGCAGCCCCGTGAACACTGAAGCTTTCTTT.